This T cell receptor beta chain was profiled in a study of cytomegalovirus exposure and HLA in healthy donors. General study findings and limits: Whilst most TCR sequences proved rare, a subset of public TCRs occurred across many donors. Cytomegalovirus-associated TCR beta chains were listed, numbering over 150. Later, an analysis found that TCR clusters from the first cohort tended to co-occur in the roughly 110 validation repertoires.

CDR1 and CDR2 from the germline V gene are LNHNV and YYDKDF (reference sequence). The CDR3 sequence is 15 residues long. The ends were cut back, 3 bases at V and 0 bases at J, with 12 bases in the middle. Generated by immunoSEQ multiplex PCR, the TCRdb table keeps only in-frame clones and is missing some. The sample lists some 330,000 clones, about nine tenths seen once, with under 0.85% in the top ten. Points on this clone: Its specificity is unknown.

Sequencing used PBMCs. The TCR originated in a young woman in good health and CMV-seronegative. J is TRBJ2-7 and V is TRBV15, with D perhaps matching TRBD1 (5 bases). Written as DNA, the CDR3 is TGTGCCACCAGCAGCAGGGATGGAGTCTCCTACGAGCAGTACTTC. This sequence encodes CATSSRDGVSYEQYF. The full variable domain, rest sourced from reference TRBV15 and TRBJ2-7, is DAMVIQNPRYQVTQFGKPVTLSCSQTLNHNVMYWYQQKSSQAPKLLFHYYDKDFNNEADTPDNFQSRRPNTSFCFLDIRSPGLGDTAMYLCATSSRDGVSYEQYFGPGTRLTVT.